These 17 T cell receptor beta chains share one sample of origin, sequenced in a study of T-cell reconstitution after alpha-beta-depleted transplantation in children. TCRbeta library construction was performed incorporating unique molecular identifiers. MiXCR, applied by TCRdb to the PCR reads, yields one record per CDR3 protein. The table includes about a million distinct CDR3 sequences, roughly 29% detected once. The input for sequencing was PBMCs, mostly from graft donor cells, taken 360 days after TCRalphabeta/CD19-depleted stem cell transplant. These receptors originate from a boy under two years old who had a stem cell transplant for SCID, so the T cells may come from the graft donor.

This chain links TRBV5-6 with TRBJ2-7, with D perhaps matching TRBD2 (7 bases). CDR3 length: 16 amino acids. V lost 3 bases and J 3 bases, leaving 19 bases between the germline ends. Germline-derived CDR1 and CDR2 are SGHDT and YYEEEE. DNA for the CDR3: TGTGCCAGCAGCTGGGGACTACCGGGACAAATCTACGAGCAGTACTTC. This codes for CASSWGLPGQIYEQYF. Variable domain in full (rest from reference TRBV5-6 and TRBJ2-7): DAGVTQSPTHLIKTRGQQVTLRCSPKSGHDTVSWYQQALGQGPQFIFQYYEEEERQRGNFPDRFSGHQFPNYSSELNVNALLLGDSALYLCASSWGLPGQIYEQYFGPGTRLTVT.

The rearrangement links TRBV12-3 or TRBV12-4 to TRBJ2-1; D not resolved. V dropped 6 bases and J dropped 3 bases, with 15 bases sitting between them. The CDR3 sequence is 15 residues long. The CDR3 nucleotides are TGTGCCAGCAGCCGTCCGCCTCCCTACTACAATGAGCAGTTCTTC. Protein: CASSRPPPYYNEQFF.

This clonotype has more than one count but fewer than ten. The chain has TRBV5-1 and TRBJ1-1; the D is unclear. CDR3 length: 14 residues. V gave up 3 bases and J gave up 1 base, with 10 bases separating them. Germline values: CDR1 SGHRS, CDR2 YFSETQ. As DNA, the CDR3 is TGCGCCAGCAGCTCGACAAATGCGAACACTGAAGCTTTCTTT. It is translated as CASSSTNANTEAFF.

This clonotype was detected only a few times. The chain has TRBV7-8 and TRBJ1-1; D gene ambiguous. Germline CDR1 is SGHVS and CDR2 is FQNEAQ. This CDR3 comprises 15 residues. Trimming cost V 2 bases and J 0 bases, with 10 bases left between them. CDR3 in amino acids: CASSLRSLMNTEAFF. DNA of the CDR3: TGTGCCAGCAGCTTAAGGTCCCTTATGAACACTGAAGCTTTCTTT.

This clonotype was observed a few times. The CDR3 sequence is CASSFGGTGGGYTF. The CDR3 DNA is TGTGCCAGCAGTTTTGGAGGGACAGGAGGTGGCTACACCTTC. The rearrangement uses TRBV6-2 or TRBV6-3 and TRBJ1-2; TRBD1 aligns across 8 bases. The length of the CDR3 is 14 residues. Germline V gives CDR1 MNHEY, CDR2 SVGEGT. V lost 4 bases to trimming and J lost 7 bases; unmatched junction nucleotides: 8.

The sample holds a few counts of this clonotype. The CDR3 DNA follows: TGTGCCACAAGGGGGCTGGGGGCAAAGGACAATGAGCAGTTCTTC. It specifies CATRGLGAKDNEQFF. The genes are TRBV24-1 and TRBJ2-1; 7 nucleotides match TRBD1. After removal of 10 bases from V and 5 bases from J, the junction contained 13 bases not matched to a gene. The V gene's germline CDR1 is KGHDR and CDR2 SFDVKD. This CDR3 spans 15 amino acids.

V usage is TRBV20-1 and J usage is TRBJ2-1; D ambiguous. V lost 0 bases, J lost 4 bases, and 10 bases lay in between. The V gene's germline CDR1 is DFQATT and CDR2 SNEGSKA (reference sequence). This CDR3 is 14 amino acids long. The CDR3 loop reads CSARDHLGYNEQFF. In DNA, the CDR3 is TGCAGTGCTAGAGACCATTTAGGATACAATGAGCAGTTCTTC.

The chain combines TRBV3-1 with TRBJ2-3; D is possibly TRBD2 (7 bases). Germline CDR1 reads LGHDT; CDR2 reads YNNKEL (reference sequence). The CDR3 totals 17 residues. V lost 1 base, J lost 7 bases, and 21 bases lay in between. The CDR3 region has the DNA TGTGCCAGCAGCCAAGTTTCCGCGGGGGCCAAGGTGCATACGCAGTATTTT. Amino acids: CASSQVSAGAKVHTQYF.

This clonotype was detected a few times. The genes are TRBV5-1 and TRBJ2-5; unclear D gene. This CDR3 has 13 residues. Trimming removed 4 bases at V and 3 bases at J, with 10 bases between. CDR1 is SGHRS, CDR2 YFSETQ, per germline. The CDR3 region has the DNA TGCGCCAGCAGCAGAGGAATGGAAGAGACCCAGTACTTC. Protein: CASSRGMEETQYF.

The genes are TRBV5-1 and TRBJ1-1; maybe TRBD1 (6 bases). CDR3 length equals 15 residues. From germline, CDR1 is SGHRS and CDR2 YFSETQ. V dropped 3 bases and J dropped 4 bases, with 16 bases sitting between them. DNA for the CDR3: TGCGCCAGCAGCTCAACTCCAGGGGTGGGCACTGAAGCTTTCTTT. The encoded protein is CASSSTPGVGTEAFF.

The rearrangement uses TRBV6-2 or TRBV6-3 and TRBJ2-1, with D tentatively TRBD1 or TRBD2 (5 bases each). The germline CDR1 and CDR2 sequences are MNHEY and SVGEGT. The V end was cut by 5 bases, the J end by 6 bases, with 29 bases between. CDR3 length equals 19 residues. CDR3 nucleotides: TGTGCCAGCAGTCACCAGTTCGCCGACCGCCCCGAGGGGTTCAATGAGCAGTTCTTC. It codes for CASSHQFADRPEGFNEQFF.

This clonotype was detected a few times. The chain links TRBV20-1 to TRBJ2-3, with TRBD2 identical over 12 bases. The CDR3 runs 18 residues. Trimming took 6 bases from V and 1 from J; bases not matched to a gene: 14. Germline assignment: CDR1 DFQATT and CDR2 SNEGSKA (reference sequence). The CDR3 is CSARGLAGYHDGTDTQYF. CDR3 DNA sequence: TGCAGTGCCCGCGGACTAGCGGGGTATCATGATGGCACAGATACGCAGTATTTT.

This clonotype was detected a few times. J is TRBJ2-5 and V is TRBV29-1; 9 nucleotides agree with TRBD1. The CDR3 has 14 amino acids. Germline assignment: CDR1 SQVTM and CDR2 ANQGSEA. V was clipped by 5 bases and J by 3 bases; unmatched bases: 7. CDR3 sequence: CSVPGTGRKETQYF. Here the CDR3 DNA reads TGCAGCGTTCCTGGGACAGGGAGGAAAGAGACCCAGTACTTC. The full variable domain, rest sourced from reference TRBV29-1 and TRBJ2-5, is SAVISQKPSRDICQRGTSLTIQCQVDSQVTMMFWYRQQPGQSLTLIATANQGSEATYESGFVIDKFPISRPNLTFSTLTVSNMSPEDSSIYLCSVPGTGRKETQYFGPGTRLLVL.

This clonotype appeared a few times. This chain uses TRBV13 with TRBJ2-7, with TRBD2 as a possible D gene (5 bases). Trimming took off 3 bases at V and 1 base at J, with 22 bases between the two ends. The germline V gene has CDR1 PRHDT and CDR2 FYEKMQ (reference sequence). This CDR3 is built from 18 residues. CDR3 in amino acids: CASSLSGVRRGRSYEQYF. CDR3 nucleotide sequence: TGTGCCAGCAGCTTGAGTGGGGTCCGCCGGGGTAGGTCCTACGAGCAGTACTTC.

The chain uses TRBV4-2 and TRBJ1-2; a weak D match, TRBD1 (5 bases). V lost 0 bases to trimming and J lost 8 bases, with 16 bases between them. The CDR3 sequence is 15 residues long. The V gene's germline CDR1 is LGHNA and CDR2 YNFKEQ. The CDR3 protein is CASSQERPGTSGYTF. Here the CDR3 DNA reads TGTGCCAGCAGCCAAGAGAGGCCCGGGACTTCGGGCTACACCTTC.

The chain links TRBV25-1 to TRBJ2-5, with a possible D match to TRBD2 (6 bases). V lost 1 base and J lost 6, with 15 bases in between. Germline-derived CDR1 and CDR2 are MGHDK and SYGVNS. The CDR3 sequence is 15 residues long. Here the CDR3 reads CASSEFPGVGKTQYF. CDR3 in DNA: TGTGCCAGCAGTGAATTTCCGGGGGTAGGAAAGACCCAGTACTTC.

The chain uses TRBV5-1 and TRBJ2-1; the D gene is possibly TRBD1 (6 bases). This CDR3 comprises 14 residues. CDR1 is SGHRS, CDR2 YFSETQ, per germline. Trimming stripped 1 base from V and 7 bases from J, with 12 bases between. The CDR3 protein is CASSLLQGRNEQFF. The DNA for the CDR3 is TGCGCCAGCAGCTTGCTACAGGGCAGGAATGAGCAGTTCTTC.